This T cell receptor beta chain was sequenced in a study of cytotoxic CD8 clonotypes in ibrutinib-treated CLL. Study background: After median roughly 70 months, about 14 stayed in remission, approximately twelve progressed; responses some 25 partial, 2 complete. Study results and caveats: Samples were collected at differing times from sustained-remission and progressing patients. Pretreatment clonality was elevated relative to age-matched healthy donors and paralleled circulating CD8+ T-cell counts.

Regarding this clone: The antigen is not known. Other nucleotide sequences from this sample produce the same CDR3.

A 1 in 200,000 to 1 in 1 million T cell depth was the sequencing target. Produced via immunoSEQ multiplex PCR; TCRdb's table is partial and in-frame only. The sample contains 300,000 to 400,000 clones, around 66% of which appear only once. The germline gives CDR1 SGHVS, CDR2 FNYEAQ. V lost 0 bases and J lost 3, with 1 base in between. The CDR3 is made up of 12 amino acids. This TCR was sampled from a human donor with chronic lymphocytic leukemia. The chain uses TRBV7-6 and TRBJ2-3; no firm D call. The material sequenced was PBMCs, taken after 36 months of ibrutinib treatment. Here the CDR3 DNA reads TGTGCCAGCAGCTTAGCGACAGATACGCAGTATTTT. Protein sequence: CASSLATDTQYF.